The 17 T cell receptor beta chains in this list originate from one sample, sequenced in a study of technical replicates of blood from four donors (TCRdb year 2017). The library came from the immunoSEQ multiplex PCR assay. Here the immuneACCESS table is served through TCRdb, limited to in-frame sequences with V and J called. Missing clones are a known gap in these copies; in checked studies unresolved V genes cover under half, and the rest lacks a known reason. Within this sample are approximately 75,000 clones, with 97% of them counted one time only. Approximately 0.18% of the sample is taken by the ten largest. Source material: T cells isolated from PBMCs. All receptors come from a human donor in good health.

The chain joins TRBV7-2 to TRBJ2-7, with 11 positions matching TRBD2. The CDR3 loop spans 14 amino acids. Losses at the gene ends were 8 bases for V and 4 bases for J; bases not matched to a gene: 7. CDR1 and CDR2 (germline): SGHTA, FQGNSA. The CDR3 nucleotides are TGTGCCAGCCAAACTAGCGGGGGATTTTACGAGCAGTACTTC. Amino acids: CASQTSGGFYEQYF.

This rearrangement joins TRBV28 to TRBJ2-1; 7 positions match TRBD2. The CDR3 has 18 residues. V lost 1 base to trimming and J lost 9 bases; unmatched junction nucleotides: 18. Germline V CDR1 and CDR2: MDHEN, SYDVKM. CDR3 in DNA: TGTGCCAGCAGTTTATTTTTCGGAGTCTCCCAAGCGGGGAGTGAGCAGTTCTTC. It is translated as CASSLFFGVSQAGSEQFF.

V gene TRBV4-1 combines with J gene TRBJ2-1; TRBD2 matches 7 bases. Germline V gene lookup returns CDR1 MGHRA and CDR2 YSYEKL. There are 16 residues in the CDR3. V was clipped by 3 bases and J by 5 bases; unmatched bases: 10. CDR3 protein: CASSQRGLRTNNEQFF. The CDR3 DNA reads as TGCGCCAGCAGCCAGAGGGGACTAAGGACTAACAATGAGCAGTTCTTC.

The chain uses TRBV19 and TRBJ1-5; 8 positions agree with TRBD1. The CDR3 extends over 14 amino acids. Germline V gene lookup returns CDR1 LNHDA and CDR2 SQIVND (reference sequence). Trimming took 10 bases from V and 3 from J; bases not matched to a gene: 8. CDR3 region: CATRTGNYNQPQHF. The CDR3, as DNA: TGTGCCACTCGGACAGGGAATTACAATCAGCCCCAGCATTTT. Filled out from reference TRBV19 and TRBJ1-5, the complete variable domain reads DGGITQSPKYLFRKEGQNVTLSCEQNLNHDAMYWYRQDPGQGLRLIYYSQIVNDFQKGDIAEGYSVSREKKESFPLTVTSAQKNPTAFYLCATRTGNYNQPQHFGDGTRLSIL.

V usage is TRBV7-9 and J usage is TRBJ1-1, with no clear D. This CDR3 has 15 amino acids. Trimming shortened V by 7 bases and J by 1 base, and 16 bases separated the two germline ends. CDR1 and CDR2 (germline): SEHNR, FQNEAQ (reference sequence). Written as DNA, the CDR3 is TGTGCCAGCAACAAAATTCCGGGATCGAACACTGAAGCTTTCTTT. Translated, it gives CASNKIPGSNTEAFF. The full variable domain, rest sourced from reference TRBV7-9 and TRBJ1-1, is DTGVSQNPRHKITKRGQNVTFRCDPISEHNRLYWYRQTLGQGPEFLTYFQNEAQLEKSRLLSDRFSAERPKGSFSTLEIQRTEQGDSAMYLCASNKIPGSNTEAFFGQGTRLTVV.

The V gene is TRBV11-3, the J gene TRBJ2-2; D is uncertain. Germline CDR1 and CDR2: SGHNT and YENEEA. V was cut by 3 bases and J by 2 bases, with 13 bases left in between. The CDR3 has 16 amino acids. DNA for the CDR3: TGTGCCAGCAGCTTGAGGTTGGCCCGAAACACCGGGGAGCTGTTTTTT. Its protein is CASSLRLARNTGELFF.

This clone has only one observation. This chain joins TRBV6-5 and TRBJ1-2; 7 nucleotides agree with TRBD1. The CDR3 has 13 amino acids. Losses at the gene ends were 5 bases for V and 5 bases for J; bases not matched to a gene: 5. Germline V gene lookup returns CDR1 MNHEY and CDR2 SVGAGI. CDR3 sequence reads: CASSRETGYGYTF. CDR3 bases: TGTGCCAGCAGTCGAGAGACAGGGTATGGCTACACCTTC.

The chain has TRBV5-1 and TRBJ2-6; 7 bases are a match to TRBD1. The CDR3 covers 13 residues. V trimming: 2 bases; J trimming: 11 bases; junction bases outside the gene matches: 4. Germline lookup yields CDR1 SGHRS and CDR2 YFSETQ. CDR3 region: CASSFDRVDVLTF. The DNA of the CDR3 is TGCGCCAGCAGCTTCGACAGGGTTGACGTCCTGACTTTC.

This clone was found once. This sequence joins TRBV6-6 and TRBJ2-7; D may be TRBD1 (6 bases). The CDR3 contains 14 residues. Trimming cost V 2 bases and J 1 base, with 9 bases left between them. CDR1 and CDR2 from the germline V gene are MNHNY and SVGAGI (reference sequence). CDR3 sequence: CASSYRDKSYEQYF. CDR3 nucleotide sequence: TGTGCCAGCAGTTACCGGGACAAATCCTACGAGCAGTACTTC.

This clone has a handful of counts. The genes are TRBV12-5 and TRBJ1-5; 8 nucleotides agree with TRBD1. Trimming cost V 7 bases and J 5 bases; bases outside gene matches: 4. The CDR3 runs to 13 residues. Germline V gene sequence: CDR1 LGHNT, CDR2 FRNRAP. In nucleotides, the CDR3 is TGTGCTAGTGTCAGGACAGGGTATCAGCCCCAGCATTTT. This translates into CASVRTGYQPQHF.

The CDR3 nucleotides read TGTGCCAGCACCACGACTAGCGGGTACACCGGGGAGCTGTTTTTT. Translating it yields CASTTTSGYTGELFF. The chain recombines TRBV5-8 with TRBJ2-2, with 10 bases that match TRBD2. Germline-derived CDR1 and CDR2 are SGHTS and YDEGEE. J gave up 3 bases and V 6 bases, and 5 bases lay outside the gene matches. The CDR3 has 15 amino acids. Full variable domain (outside the CDR3, taken from reference TRBV5-8 and TRBJ2-2): EAGVTQSPTHLIKTRGQQATLRCSPISGHTSVYWYQQALGLGLQFLLWYDEGEERNRGNFPPRFSGRQFPNYSSELNVNALELEDSALYLCASTTTSGYTGELFFGEGSRLTVL.

The gene calls are TRBV6-5 and TRBJ1-1; no definite D call. The germline gives CDR1 MNHEY, CDR2 SVGAGI. The V gene lost 7 bases and the J gene lost 4 bases, with 16 bases spanning the gap. The CDR3 contains 14 residues. The CDR3 coding sequence is TGTGCCAGCACCTCCCTTGGGGAGGGCACTGAAGCTTTCTTT. Its protein product is CASTSLGEGTEAFF.

J is TRBJ2-7 and V is TRBV6-5; no definite D call. The V gene lost 2 bases and the J gene lost 4 bases, with 9 bases spanning the gap. The germline V gene encodes CDR1 MNHEY and CDR2 SVGAGI. The CDR3 consists of 13 residues. The CDR3 here is CASSYEPQYEQYF. The CDR3 DNA is TGTGCCAGCAGTTACGAGCCCCAATACGAGCAGTACTTC.

This clone was counted between two and nine times. V usage is TRBV2 and J usage is TRBJ2-7; D call uncertain. Germline CDR1 SNHLY, CDR2 FYNNEI. The germline V and J ends were trimmed by 3 bases and 6 bases, with 12 bases remaining between them. This CDR3 region has 13 residues. The chain's CDR3 is CASSEPFRIEQYF. Written as DNA, the CDR3 is TGTGCCAGCAGTGAGCCCTTTAGAATCGAGCAGTACTTC.

The chain uses TRBV4-1 and TRBJ2-1, with D possibly TRBD1 on 5 matching bases. This CDR3 has 16 residues. Trimming pared 1 base from V and 0 bases from J, leaving 10 bases between. Germline values: CDR1 MGHRA, CDR2 YSYEKL. The CDR3 DNA reads as TGCGCCAGCAGCCAAGGTGACAGTTACTCCTACAATGAGCAGTTCTTC. Protein: CASSQGDSYSYNEQFF.

The chain combines TRBV4-2 with TRBJ2-1, with D maybe TRBD2 (6 bases). Trimming removed 4 bases from V and 10 bases from J, with 14 bases in between. The length of the CDR3 is 13 residues. Germline lookup yields CDR1 LGHNA and CDR2 YNFKEQ. CDR3 residues: CASSLRTGEEQFF. The CDR3 region has the DNA TGTGCCAGCAGCCTGAGAACGGGGGAAGAGCAGTTCTTC.

The V call is TRBV11-3, the J call TRBJ1-3; D call uncertain. V was pared by 5 bases and J by 6 bases, with 14 bases between. Germline V gene sequence: CDR1 SGHNT, CDR2 YENEEA. This CDR3 has 14 amino acids. The CDR3 DNA sequence: TGTGCCAGCAGCCGAGGACTTCTTTCAAACACCATATATTTT. Translation: CASSRGLLSNTIYF.